The rows below give T cell receptor beta chains drawn from one sample of a study of T cells in Graves' hyperthyroidism and ophthalmopathy. TCRdb processed the multiplex PCR reads anew with MiXCR; each CDR3 protein has one entry. The sample comprises 450,000 to 500,000 distinct CDR3 sequences, less than 25% of which are singletons, and approximately 49% rests with the top ten. The source material was blood. The receptor set was obtained from a woman in her 70s with Graves' ophthalmopathy. CDR3s include the opening cysteine and the closing phenylalanine or tryptophan. D genes are given only for firm matches. Rows may omit the clone size; those that give it use once, few, many or a size class.

>TRBJ2-3|TRBV25-1|few|TRBD1
TGTGCCAGCGGGTTGGGGACAGGGACAGATACGCAGTATTTT
CASGLGTGTDTQYF
>TRBJ2-3|TRBV6-1|-|TRBD2
TGTGCCAGCAGTTCAGCGGGAGGGCCCACAGATACGCAGTATTTT
CASSSAGGPTDTQYF
>TRBJ2-3|TRBV4-3|once|-
TGCGCCAGCAGCCAAGAAGGGAGTTCTAGCACAGATACGCAGTATTTT
CASSQEGSSSTDTQYF
>TRBJ2-3|TRBV7-9|many|-
TGTGCCAGCAGCTTTCCCACACACACAGATACGCAGTATTTT
CASSFPTHTDTQYF
>TRBJ1-5|TRBV9|-|-
TGTGCCAGCAGCCCAGGGGATAGCAATCAGCCCCAGCATTTT
CASSPGDSNQPQHF
>TRBJ2-7|TRBV6-9|few|-
TGTGCCAGCAGTTATTCGACGAGCTCCTACGAGCAGTACTTC
CASSYSTSSYEQYF
>TRBJ2-2|TRBV24-1|-|TRBD2
TGTGCCACCAGTGATGGGACTAGCGGGAACTGGGCGAACACCGGGGAGCTGTTTTTT
CATSDGTSGNWANTGELFF
>TRBJ2-3|TRBV11-1|many|TRBD2
TGTGCCAGCAGCCCCGGCGCGGGAGGGACGGATACGCAGTATTTT
CASSPGAGGTDTQYF
>TRBJ2-3|TRBV5-1|-|-
TGCGCCAGCAGCTTGGGAAGGATATCTAGCACAGATACGCAGTATTTT
CASSLGRISSTDTQYF
>TRBJ2-7|TRBV6-2/TRBV6-3|-|TRBD2
TGTGCCAGCAGTTACCCTCGGGGAGGGGTCTCCTACGAGCAGTACTTC
CASSYPRGGVSYEQYF
>TRBJ2-7|TRBV2|many|-
TGTGCCAGCAGTGTGGGGCGGGATTCCTACGAGCAGTACTTC
CASSVGRDSYEQYF
>TRBJ2-7|TRBV18|-|TRBD1
TGTGCCAGCTCACCTCTTGGGACAGGGAATCCCTACGAGCAGTACTTC
CASSPLGTGNPYEQYF
>TRBJ2-7|TRBV27|-|TRBD1
TGTGCCAGCAGTTTAACAGACAGGGACCGTTCCGAGCAGTACTTC
CASSLTDRDRSEQYF
>TRBJ2-1|TRBV2|many|-
TGTGCCAGCTCTTCGGCTGGCCTAACTGGTGAGCAGTTCTTC
CASSSAGLTGEQFF
>TRBJ1-5|TRBV28|-|-
TGTGCCAGCAGCCCCATTGGTAGGAGGAAGCATTTT
CASSPIGRRKHF
>TRBJ2-1|TRBV12-3/TRBV12-4|many|TRBD2
TGTGCCAGCAGACTCGCCGGGACTATGCCTGAGCAGTTCTTC
CASRLAGTMPEQFF
>TRBJ2-7|TRBV5-8|few|-
TGTGCCAGCAGCTTTACACGGGAGCAGTACTTC
CASSFTREQYF
>TRBJ1-5|TRBV7-9|-|-
TGTGCCAGCAGCAATGGGCGGGGTGATCAGCCCCAGCATTTT
CASSNGRGDQPQHF
>TRBJ2-5|TRBV5-1|-|TRBD1
TGCGCCAGCAGCAAGGACAGGCGAGAGACCCAGTACTTC
CASSKDRRETQYF
>TRBJ2-5|TRBV11-2|many|TRBD2
TGTGCCAGCAGCTTACGGGGACTAGCGGGTCAAGAGACCCAGTACTTC
CASSLRGLAGQETQYF
>TRBJ2-3|TRBV20-1|many|-
TGCAGTGCCGTAATGGGCACAGATACGCAGTATTTT
CSAVMGTDTQYF
>TRBJ2-7|TRBV2|few|-
TGTGCCAGCAGGGACCGTGGCAGGGCGGTGGAGTACTTC
CASRDRGRAVEYF
>TRBJ2-3|TRBV20-1|few|-
TGCAGTGCTAGAGAGTGGGCCAAGGGGGATACGCAGTATTTT
CSAREWAKGDTQYF
>TRBJ2-2|TRBV15|-|-
TGTGCCACCAGCAGAGAACAGCACACCGGGGAGCTGTTTTTT
CATSREQHTGELFF
>TRBJ2-7|TRBV7-3|-|-
TGTGCCAGCAGCTTAGACGGAAACTACGAGCAGTACTTC
CASSLDGNYEQYF
>TRBJ2-5|TRBV6-1|many|-
TGTGCCAGCAGTAGACTAGTGCAAGAGACCCAGTACTTC
CASSRLVQETQYF
>TRBJ2-7|TRBV5-1|few|-
TGTGCCAGCAGCTTTAGACGCAGGGAGACCTACGAGCAGTACTTC
CASSFRRRETYEQYF
>TRBJ2-5|TRBV7-9|-|TRBD1
TGTGCCAGCAGCTTAGAACAGGGGTACCAAGAGACCCAGTACTTC
CASSLEQGYQETQYF
>TRBJ1-3|TRBV6-1|once|-
TGTGCCAGCAGACTACAGATCACAGCAAGCTCTGGAAACACCATATATTTT
CASRLQITASSGNTIYF
>TRBJ2-1|TRBV20-1|-|TRBD2
TGCAGTGCTTGGACTAGCGGGAGTTCGATGCAGTTCTTC
CSAWTSGSSMQFF
>TRBJ2-3|TRBV7-8|-|TRBD2
TGTGCCAACACCCTAGCGGGAGGGCCTGCAGATACGCAGTATTTT
CANTLAGGPADTQYF
>TRBJ2-6|TRBV15|few|-
TGTGCCACCAGCCCTCGGGCCTTGGCCAACGTCCTGACTTTC
CATSPRALANVLTF
>TRBJ1-6|TRBV28|-|-
TGTGCCAGCAGCCTTACATTCGGCTCCTATAATTCACCCCTCCACTTT
CASSLTFGSYNSPLHF
>TRBJ2-2|TRBV6-2/TRBV6-3|few|-
TGTGCCAGCAGAACCGGGACATACGGAGAGGGGGCCGGGGAGCTGTTTTTT
CASRTGTYGEGAGELFF
>TRBJ2-1|TRBV28|many|TRBD2
TGTGCCAGCAGCCGGGGACTAGCGGGATTCTACAATGAGCAGTTCTTC
CASSRGLAGFYNEQFF